The rows below give T cell receptor beta chains drawn from one sample of a study of cytomegalovirus exposure and HLA in healthy donors. The protocol was immunoSEQ multiplex PCR, while the TCRdb copy is restricted to in-frame clones and leaves out a portion. The sample lists 90,000 to 120,000 clones; 74% were seen once. The sequenced material came from PBMCs. All receptors come from a man in his fifties in good health and CMV-seropositive. Each CDR3 is given with its conserved first and last residue. Each record gives: CDR3 length, D gene, clone size, V gene, J gene, CDR3 protein, CDR3 DNA. A D gene is named only where the DNA matches it firmly. Expanded clones are given a class, and other clones once, few, many or no size at all.

length: 15
D: TRBD1
size: -
V: TRBV6-6
J: TRBJ2-5
CDR3: CASSLDRGRGETQYF
DNA: TGTGCCAGCAGCTTGGACAGGGGGCGAGGAGAGACCCAGTACTTC

length: 14
D: TRBD1
size: once
V: TRBV5-1
J: TRBJ2-1
CDR3: CASADRVRMNEQFF
DNA: TGCGCCAGCGCCGACAGGGTGCGAATGAATGAGCAGTTCTTC

length: 15
D: TRBD1
size: -
V: TRBV15
J: TRBJ2-5
CDR3: CAASPRQGALETQYF
DNA: TGTGCCGCCAGCCCCAGACAGGGGGCGTTAGAGACCCAGTACTTC

length: 18
D: -
size: -
V: TRBV21-1
J: TRBJ2-2
CDR3: CASSRDSRDRGDRVELFF
DNA: TGTGCCAGCAGCAGGGACTCCCGGGACAGAGGGGACCGGGTGGAGCTGTTTTTT

length: 14
D: TRBD2
size: -
V: TRBV7-2
J: TRBJ2-3
CDR3: CASKGAGEVDTQYF
DNA: TGTGCCAGCAAAGGAGCGGGGGAGGTAGATACGCAGTATTTT

length: 11
D: -
size: -
V: TRBV6-5
J: TRBJ2-7
CDR3: CATSGGYEQYF
DNA: TGTGCCACCTCAGGAGGATACGAGCAGTACTTC

length: 15
D: -
size: few
V: TRBV2
J: TRBJ2-4
CDR3: CASSELVLAKNIQYF
DNA: TGTGCCAGCAGTGAATTAGTTCTAGCCAAAAACATTCAGTACTTC

length: 15
D: -
size: few
V: TRBV7-2
J: TRBJ1-2
CDR3: CASSLAFRGAGGYTF
DNA: TGTGCCAGCAGCTTAGCATTTCGGGGGGCGGGTGGCTACACCTTC

length: 12
D: -
size: -
V: TRBV6-1
J: TRBJ1-1
CDR3: CASSYLNTEAFF
DNA: TGTGCCAGCAGCTACCTGAACACTGAAGCTTTCTTT

length: 15
D: TRBD1
size: -
V: TRBV5-1
J: TRBJ1-4
CDR3: CASSLAGTGEEKLFF
DNA: TGCGCCAGCAGCTTGGCCGGGACAGGGGAGGAAAAACTGTTTTTT

length: 16
D: TRBD2
size: -
V: TRBV6-1
J: TRBJ2-3
CDR3: CASSAIAGGGTDTQYF
DNA: TGTGCCAGCAGTGCAATAGCGGGAGGTGGGACAGATACGCAGTATTTT

length: 15
D: TRBD1
size: -
V: TRBV5-5
J: TRBJ2-2
CDR3: CASTRQGANTGELFF
DNA: TGTGCCAGCACCAGACAGGGAGCGAACACCGGGGAGCTGTTTTTT

length: 14
D: -
size: -
V: TRBV27
J: TRBJ1-6
CDR3: CASSIRDTLTALHF
DNA: TGTGCCAGCAGTATCCGGGACACTTTAACAGCCCTCCACTTT

length: 13
D: TRBD1
size: -
V: TRBV7-2
J: TRBJ2-3
CDR3: CASSTTGADTQYF
DNA: TGTGCCAGCAGCACGACAGGGGCAGATACGCAGTATTTT

length: 15
D: -
size: once
V: TRBV5-8
J: TRBJ2-3
CDR3: CASSPQGGDTDTQYF
DNA: TGTGCCAGCAGCCCGCAGGGGGGTGACACAGATACGCAGTATTTT

length: 15
D: -
size: -
V: TRBV2
J: TRBJ1-2
CDR3: CASSVIREIKNGYTF
DNA: TGTGCCAGCAGTGTAATTAGAGAAATCAAGAATGGCTACACCTTC

length: 15
D: TRBD1
size: -
V: TRBV19
J: TRBJ1-2
CDR3: CASSTRTGGLTGYTF
DNA: TGTGCCAGTAGTACACGGACAGGGGGTCTGACTGGCTACACCTTC

length: 16
D: TRBD1
size: once
V: TRBV4-1
J: TRBJ2-7
CDR3: CASSQYVTGGVYEQYF
DNA: TGCGCCAGCAGCCAATATGTGACAGGGGGTGTTTACGAGCAGTACTTC

length: 18
D: TRBD2
size: few
V: TRBV2
J: TRBJ2-1
CDR3: CASSEFLAGAYLYNEQFF
DNA: TGTGCCAGCAGTGAATTCCTAGCGGGGGCCTATTTGTACAATGAGCAGTTCTTC

length: 15
D: -
size: -
V: TRBV19
J: TRBJ1-5
CDR3: CASSPQGLSNQPQHF
DNA: TGTGCCAGTAGTCCCCAGGGCCTTAGCAATCAGCCCCAGCATTTT

length: 15
D: TRBD2
size: -
V: TRBV29-1
J: TRBJ2-3
CDR3: CSVEGTSGFTDTQYF
DNA: TGCAGCGTTGAGGGTACTAGCGGCTTCACAGATACGCAGTATTTT

length: 15
D: TRBD2
size: -
V: TRBV7-9
J: TRBJ2-1
CDR3: CASSPLAGGYNEQFF
DNA: TGTGCCAGCAGTCCCCTAGCGGGAGGCTACAATGAGCAGTTCTTC

length: 14
D: TRBD1
size: -
V: TRBV5-1
J: TRBJ2-5
CDR3: CASSLDRGEETQYF
DNA: TGCGCCAGCAGCTTGGACAGGGGTGAAGAGACCCAGTACTTC

length: 14
D: -
size: -
V: TRBV7-8
J: TRBJ2-7
CDR3: CASSPGGFFNEQYF
DNA: TGTGCCAGCAGCCCTGGGGGGTTTTTTAACGAGCAGTACTTC

length: 14
D: -
size: few
V: TRBV6-4
J: TRBJ2-5
CDR3: CASSYRGDQETQYF
DNA: TGTGCCAGCAGTTACCGGGGTGACCAAGAGACCCAGTACTTC

length: 13
D: -
size: -
V: TRBV30
J: TRBJ2-3
CDR3: CAWSRSDTDTQYF
DNA: TGTGCCTGGAGTCGAAGCGACACAGATACGCAGTATTTT

length: 13
D: -
size: -
V: TRBV5-1
J: TRBJ1-5
CDR3: CASSLGGSQAQHF
DNA: TGCGCCAGCAGCTTGGGCGGATCACAGGCTCAGCATTTT

length: 15
D: -
size: -
V: TRBV6-1
J: TRBJ1-2
CDR3: CASTERGGPNYGYTF
DNA: TGTGCCAGCACGGAACGGGGGGGCCCAAACTATGGCTACACCTTC

length: 15
D: TRBD1
size: -
V: TRBV19
J: TRBJ1-1
CDR3: CASSVPGQGATEAFF
DNA: TGTGCCAGTAGCGTACCGGGACAGGGAGCAACTGAAGCTTTCTTT

length: 16
D: TRBD1
size: once
V: TRBV5-1
J: TRBJ1-6
CDR3: CASSRATGGGNSPLHF
DNA: TGCGCCAGCAGCAGGGCGACAGGGGGCGGTAATTCACCCCTCCACTTT

length: 13
D: TRBD1
size: -
V: TRBV18
J: TRBJ2-3
CDR3: CASTGQSTDTQYF
DNA: TGTGCCAGCACGGGACAGAGCACAGATACGCAGTATTTT

length: 14
D: -
size: -
V: TRBV7-2
J: TRBJ1-1
CDR3: CASSLTGLNTEAFF
DNA: TGTGCCAGCAGCTTAACGGGGTTGAACACTGAAGCTTTCTTT

length: 14
D: -
size: once
V: TRBV29-1
J: TRBJ2-2
CDR3: CSVAGRRSTGELFF
DNA: TGCAGCGTTGCAGGGCGCCGGTCGACCGGGGAGCTGTTTTTT

length: 14
D: TRBD2
size: -
V: TRBV7-3
J: TRBJ2-2
CDR3: CASSPPGGGGELFF
DNA: TGTGCCAGCAGCCCCCCGGGGGGGGGCGGGGAGCTGTTTTTT

length: 14
D: TRBD1
size: -
V: TRBV11-2
J: TRBJ1-2
CDR3: CASSLGQGDYGYTF
DNA: TGTGCCAGCAGCTTAGGACAGGGGGACTATGGCTACACCTTC

length: 13
D: -
size: -
V: TRBV6-1
J: TRBJ1-5
CDR3: CASSFSGGQPQHF
DNA: TGTGCCAGCAGTTTTTCCGGGGGTCAGCCCCAGCATTTT

length: 12
D: TRBD2
size: -
V: TRBV6-6
J: TRBJ2-7
CDR3: CASSSGGYEQYF
DNA: TGTGCCAGCAGTAGCGGGGGCTACGAGCAGTACTTC

length: 15
D: -
size: -
V: TRBV6-5
J: TRBJ2-7
CDR3: CASTQWGGSSYEQYF
DNA: TGTGCCAGCACCCAGTGGGGAGGTTCCTCCTACGAGCAGTACTTC

length: 17
D: -
size: -
V: TRBV5-4
J: TRBJ2-1
CDR3: CASRPELAPSSYNEQFF
DNA: TGTGCCAGCAGACCCGAACTAGCCCCGAGCTCCTACAATGAGCAGTTCTTC

length: 13
D: TRBD1
size: -
V: TRBV2
J: TRBJ2-7
CDR3: CASSEGGTDEQYF
DNA: TGTGCCAGCAGTGAAGGGGGGACAGACGAGCAGTACTTC

length: 18
D: TRBD2
size: -
V: TRBV18
J: TRBJ2-2
CDR3: CASSPGTSSRGSTGELFF
DNA: TGTGCCAGCTCTCCCGGGACTAGCTCCCGCGGGAGCACCGGGGAGCTGTTTTTT

length: 15
D: TRBD2
size: -
V: TRBV13
J: TRBJ2-3
CDR3: CASSLGLATTDTQYF
DNA: TGTGCCAGCAGCTTAGGACTAGCGACCACAGATACGCAGTATTTT

length: 16
D: TRBD1
size: many
V: TRBV6-6
J: TRBJ1-1
CDR3: CASSYRITGVRTEAFF
DNA: TGTGCCAGCAGTTACAGGATAACAGGGGTCAGGACTGAAGCTTTCTTT

length: 14
D: -
size: -
V: TRBV28
J: TRBJ1-2
CDR3: CASSFLLQGDGYTF
DNA: TGTGCCAGCAGTTTCCTATTACAGGGCGATGGCTACACCTTC